This is a list of T cell receptor beta chains from one sample in a study of vaccination effects on CD4 cells after COVID-19. These TCRs' antigens remain unknown. TCRdb's copy holds only in-frame clones and misses some; the assay was immunoSEQ multiplex PCR. Among 30,000 to 40,000 clones listed, roughly 80% were seen once. Sequencing used CD4+ T cells from PBMCs cultured without peptide, obtained after COVID-19 vaccination. Receptor source: a human donor who had a prior SARS-CoV-2 infection. Each CDR3 is given with its conserved first and last residue. A D gene is named only where the DNA matches it firmly. Rows may omit the clone size; those that give it use once, few, many or a size class.

NA | TRBJ2-3 | NA | TRBV9 | CASSVEPARLWGVDTQYF | TGTGCCAGCAGCGTAGAACCGGCTAGATTGTGGGGGGTAGATACGCAGTATTTT
NA | TRBJ1-3 | NA | TRBV7-9 | CASSSTRRSGNTIYF | TGTGCCAGCAGCTCAACAAGACGCTCTGGAAACACCATATATTTT
NA | TRBJ2-7 | NA | TRBV7-9 | CASSRSMREVQYF | TGTGCCAGCAGCCGGAGCATGAGGGAGGTGCAGTACTTC
NA | TRBJ2-2 | TRBD1 | TRBV4-1 | CASSQTGTGGAGELFF | TGCGCCAGCAGCCAAACCGGGACAGGGGGGGCCGGGGAGCTGTTTTTT
once | TRBJ2-3 | NA | TRBV12-5 | CASGLIRGAASTDTQYF | TGTGCTAGTGGTTTGATCCGGGGGGCCGCTAGCACAGATACGCAGTATTTT
NA | TRBJ2-5 | NA | TRBV29-1 | CSAARFAAQETQYF | TGCAGCGCCGCCCGGTTCGCAGCGCAAGAGACCCAGTACTTC
NA | TRBJ2-5 | NA | TRBV5-6 | CASSSGTQETQYF | TGTGCCAGCAGCTCAGGGACCCAAGAGACCCAGTACTTC
NA | TRBJ1-6 | NA | TRBV6-5 | CASSPPASGGSPLHF | TGTGCCAGCAGTCCCCCCGCCTCGGGAGGCTCACCCCTCCACTTT
few | TRBJ2-7 | NA | TRBV7-2 | CASRKGPLALYEQYF | TGTGCCAGCAGGAAGGGACCCCTGGCCCTTTACGAGCAGTACTTC
NA | TRBJ2-1 | TRBD2 | TRBV11-3 | CASSSGGVGRGAYNEQFF | TGTGCCAGCAGCTCGGGGGGGGTCGGAAGGGGTGCCTACAATGAGCAGTTCTTC
NA | TRBJ1-2 | NA | TRBV19 | CASRDLYGYTF | TGTGCCAGTAGGGACCTCTATGGCTACACCTTC
few | TRBJ2-3 | NA | TRBV7-9 | CASSSPFGTQYF | TGTGCCAGCAGCTCCCCCTTTGGTACGCAGTATTTT
NA | TRBJ2-7 | TRBD1 | TRBV7-9 | CASSQGQGAYEQYF | TGTGCCAGCAGCCAGGGACAGGGAGCTTACGAGCAGTACTTC
few | TRBJ1-2 | NA | TRBV3-1/TRBV3-2 | CASSQDRLGGYTF | TGTGCCAGCAGCCAAGATAGGCTCGGGGGCTACACCTTC
NA | TRBJ1-1 | NA | TRBV6-6 | CASSYQGIDTEAFF | TGTGCCAGCAGCTACCAGGGGATTGACACTGAAGCTTTCTTT
few | TRBJ2-4 | NA | TRBV19 | CASSIDLIGRGGLGIQYF | TGTGCCAGTAGTATAGACCTTATCGGTCGAGGGGGACTCGGCATTCAGTACTTC
NA | TRBJ1-3 | TRBD1 | TRBV30 | CAWRTGTVSGNTIYF | TGTGCCTGGAGGACCGGGACAGTCTCTGGAAACACCATATATTTT
NA | TRBJ1-5 | NA | TRBV4-1 | CASSQERDQPQHF | TGCGCCAGCAGCCAGGAAAGGGATCAGCCCCAGCATTTT
NA | TRBJ2-7 | NA | TRBV7-8 | CASSLTGAVYEQYF | TGTGCCAGCAGCTTAACGGGGGCGGTCTACGAGCAGTACTTC
NA | TRBJ1-3 | NA | TRBV7-9 | CASSLDSAVAIYF | TGTGCCAGCAGCTTAGATTCTGCGGTCGCCATATATTTT
NA | TRBJ2-2 | TRBD2 | TRBV6-2/TRBV6-3 | CASSRPPGLAAGELFF | TGTGCCAGCAGTCGACCCCCGGGACTAGCTGCCGGGGAGCTGTTTTTT
NA | TRBJ1-1 | NA | TRBV11-3 | CASSLGAEAFF | TGTGCCAGCAGCTTGGGGGCTGAAGCTTTCTTT
NA | TRBJ1-2 | TRBD1 | TRBV10-3 | CAISIQGKESYTF | TGTGCCATCAGTATACAGGGGAAGGAGAGCTACACCTTC
NA | TRBJ1-4 | NA | TRBV9 | CASSERTGQFEKLFF | TGTGCCAGCAGCGAACGGACGGGACAATTTGAAAAACTGTTTTTT
NA | TRBJ2-7 | NA | TRBV6-6 | CASSYSLIYEQYF | TGTGCCAGCAGTTACTCGTTGATCTACGAGCAGTACTTC
NA | TRBJ2-3 | TRBD2 | TRBV9 | CASSALSGDLTDTQYF | TGTGCCAGCAGCGCACTGAGCGGGGACCTCACAGATACGCAGTATTTT
NA | TRBJ2-5 | TRBD2 | TRBV5-1 | CASSLVSGGQETQYF | TGCGCCAGCAGCTTGGTCAGCGGGGGACAAGAGACCCAGTACTTC
NA | TRBJ2-4 | NA | TRBV6-5 | CASSYTSGLFDIQYF | TGTGCCAGCAGTTACACATCGGGACTTTTTGACATTCAGTACTTC
NA | TRBJ2-7 | NA | TRBV6-1 | CASSEGWGYEQYF | TGTGCCAGCAGTGAAGGTTGGGGCTACGAGCAGTACTTC
NA | TRBJ2-3 | NA | TRBV7-9 | CASSPVWETDTQYF | TGTGCCAGCAGTCCAGTTTGGGAGACAGATACGCAGTATTTT
once | TRBJ1-4 | NA | TRBV10-1 | CARGIGEKLFF | TGCGCCAGAGGGATAGGGGAAAAACTGTTTTTT
NA | TRBJ2-1 | NA | TRBV19 | CASRETYRADNYNEQFF | TGTGCCAGTCGAGAGACCTACAGGGCGGACAACTACAATGAGCAGTTCTTC
NA | TRBJ1-1 | NA | TRBV10-3 | CAISRTENTEAFF | TGTGCCATCAGCAGGACAGAGAACACTGAAGCTTTCTTT
NA | TRBJ1-4 | NA | TRBV5-1 | CASRREGFGEKLFF | TGCGCCAGCCGGCGCGAGGGGTTCGGAGAAAAACTGTTTTTT
NA | TRBJ1-6 | NA | TRBV18 | CASSPIRDNSPLHF | TGTGCCAGCTCACCGATCCGAGATAATTCACCCCTCCACTTT
NA | TRBJ1-3 | NA | TRBV11-3 | CASQLVGVSGNTIYF | TGTGCCAGCCAGTTAGTGGGCGTCTCTGGAAACACCATATATTTT
NA | TRBJ2-2 | TRBD2 | TRBV4-1 | CASSHPSLRRTSGRAGELFF | TGCGCCAGCAGCCACCCTAGCTTGCGTCGGACTAGCGGGCGGGCCGGGGAGCTGTTTTTT
NA | TRBJ1-1 | NA | TRBV29-1 | CSAAKPQGQETFPAFF | TGCAGCGCAGCAAAACCCCAGGGGCAGGAAACTTTCCCAGCTTTCTTT
NA | TRBJ2-2 | TRBD2 | TRBV10-3 | CAISPTSGGPNTGELFF | TGTGCCATCAGTCCGACTAGCGGGGGGCCGAACACCGGGGAGCTGTTTTTT
NA | TRBJ2-1 | NA | TRBV24-1 | CATSDFGSGVNNEQFF | TGTGCCACCAGTGATTTCGGCTCGGGGGTGAACAATGAGCAGTTCTTC
few | TRBJ1-3 | TRBD1 | TRBV19 | CASSAPRGRGGNTIYF | TGTGCCAGTAGTGCACCCAGGGGGCGCGGTGGAAACACCATATATTTT
NA | TRBJ1-4 | TRBD1 | TRBV11-2 | CASSTRQGHDEKLFF | TGTGCCAGCAGCACGAGACAGGGGCATGATGAAAAACTGTTTTTT
NA | TRBJ2-2 | NA | TRBV5-1 | CASSLAASYTGELFF | TGCGCCAGCAGCTTGGCCGCTAGTTACACCGGGGAGCTGTTTTTT
NA | TRBJ2-3 | NA | TRBV7-9 | CASSLYRSGSTDTQYF | TGTGCCAGCAGCTTATATAGGAGCGGGAGCACAGATACGCAGTATTTT
NA | TRBJ2-1 | NA | TRBV5-1 | CASSPPVGFRNEQFF | TGCGCCAGCAGCCCCCCAGTAGGGTTTAGGAATGAGCAGTTCTTC
NA | TRBJ2-5 | TRBD1 | TRBV5-6 | CASSPGQGSPVGETQYF | TGTGCCAGCAGTCCGGGACAGGGGTCCCCAGTCGGGGAGACCCAGTACTTC
NA | TRBJ2-7 | TRBD2 | TRBV7-2 | CASSSTSGTIYHEQYF | TGTGCCAGCAGCTCGACTAGCGGGACGATCTACCACGAGCAGTACTTC
NA | TRBJ1-1 | TRBD1 | TRBV7-2 | CASSLVTGPEAFF | TGTGCCAGCAGCTTAGTGACAGGGCCTGAAGCTTTCTTT
NA | TRBJ2-3 | NA | TRBV5-4 | CASSASAAGGTDTQYF | TGTGCCAGCAGCGCCAGTGCAGCCGGGGGCACAGATACGCAGTATTTT